This T cell receptor (beta chain) was captured in a study of cytomegalovirus exposure and HLA in healthy donors. About this clone itself: Its antigen is as yet unknown.

Here immunoSEQ multiplex PCR was the method, and the copy in TCRdb shows in-frame clones only, minus some. The data contain roughly 100,000 clones, approximately 90% of them singletons. Trimming pared 0 bases from V and 5 bases from J, leaving 10 bases between. The V gene's germline CDR1 is SGHAT and CDR2 FQNNGV. The CDR3 runs to 14 residues. Study-wide results and limits: The study put some 150 TCR beta chains on its list as cytomegalovirus-associated. A few CMV-associated chains proved CMV antigen-specific in vitro.

The sequenced material came from PBMCs. The origin of this receptor is a woman between 18 and 30 years old in good health and CMV-seropositive. The chain combines TRBV11-2 with TRBJ1-1; possible D gene TRBD1, 5 bases. In DNA form, the CDR3 reads TGTGCCAGCAGCTTAGACGGGGGGTGGACTGAAGCTTTCTTT. It specifies CASSLDGGWTEAFF.